Presented here are 24 T cell receptor beta chains from one specimen sequenced in a study of T cells in localized non-small cell lung cancer. Here immunoSEQ multiplex PCR was the method, and the copy in TCRdb shows in-frame clones only, minus some. The sample lists some 50,000 clones; 81% were seen once. The material was peripheral blood mononuclear cells, obtained before any cancer treatment. The receptors come from a man aged 40-75 years with stage III lung adenocarcinoma.

Comments on this clone: Germline and junction disagree at one end, which may indicate a read error. This chain connects TRBV19 to TRBJ1-3; TRBD1 is a possible D gene (5 bases). The CDR3 is made up of 13 amino acids. CDR1 LNHDA and CDR2 SQIVND come from the germline V gene (reference sequence). The DNA of the CDR3 is TGTGCCAGTAGTCTAGAGGGGAGAAACACCATATATTTT. Amino acids: CASSLEGRNTIYF.

This clone came up once. The chain is built from TRBV10-1 and TRBJ2-7; 8 bases align to TRBD1. V was clipped by 4 bases and J by 12 bases; unmatched bases: 14. This CDR3 contains 14 residues. Germline values: CDR1 WNHNN, CDR2 SYGVQD (reference sequence). The CDR3 loop reads CASSATGVWEYLYF. The DNA for the CDR3 is TGCGCCAGCAGTGCGACAGGGGTGTGGGAGTATCTGTACTTC.

The rearrangement uses TRBV6-5 and TRBJ1-1, with 8 bases matching TRBD1. The junction had 6 bases not matched to a gene; V was cut back by 9 bases and J by 0 bases. Germline CDR1 and CDR2: MNHEY and SVGAGI. The CDR3 is 14 residues long. CDR3 residues: CASRQGSMNTEAFF. CDR3 DNA: TGTGCCAGTAGACAGGGGTCCATGAACACTGAAGCTTTCTTT.

V gene TRBV15 combines with J gene TRBJ2-5, with a tentative D call TRBD1 (6 bases). Germline V gene data show CDR1 as LNHNV and CDR2 as YYDKDF (reference sequence). The CDR3 has 16 residues. The V end lost 5 bases, the J end lost 5 bases, and 21 bases lay between the germline ends. The CDR3 region has the DNA TGTGCCACCAGCGGCCCCCCGTCGACAGGTCTGGAGACCCAGTACTTC. This gives the protein CATSGPPSTGLETQYF.

This clone has just a few counts. The rearrangement joins TRBV5-6 to TRBJ2-7; D ambiguous. The CDR3 spans 14 residues. V shed 0 bases and J shed 1 base, with 8 bases lying between them. Germline V gene lookup returns CDR1 SGHDT and CDR2 YYEEEE. The CDR3 is CASSLDGSSYEQYF. For the CDR3, the DNA is TGTGCCAGCAGCTTGGATGGCAGTTCCTACGAGCAGTACTTC. The entire variable domain, with the rest obtained from reference TRBV5-6 and TRBJ2-7, is as follows: DAGVTQSPTHLIKTRGQQVTLRCSPKSGHDTVSWYQQALGQGPQFIFQYYEEEERQRGNFPDRFSGHQFPNYSSELNVNALLLGDSALYLCASSLDGSSYEQYFGPGTRLTVT.

The V and J genes are TRBV5-1 and TRBJ1-4; D gene unclear. Trimming stripped 0 bases from V and 8 bases from J, with 2 bases between. Germline CDR1 is SGHRS and CDR2 is YFSETQ. CDR3 size: 11 residues. The CDR3 DNA sequence: TGCGCCAGCAGCTTGGGAGAAAAACTGTTTTTT. It codes for CASSLGEKLFF.

This CDR3 is CASSSPPTGNTEAFF. The CDR3 region has the DNA TGTGCCAGCAGCTCCCCCCCGACAGGGAACACTGAAGCTTTCTTT. The chain is built from TRBV7-3 and TRBJ1-1, with D possibly matching TRBD1 (6 bases). The V gene lost 4 bases and the J gene lost 1 base, with 13 bases spanning the gap. Germline CDR1 and CDR2: SGHTA and FQGTGA. This CDR3 spans 15 amino acids.

This sequence joins TRBV6-5 and TRBJ2-5; tentatively, D is TRBD1 (6 bases). Per the germline V gene, CDR1 is MNHEY and CDR2 is SVGAGI. Trimming removed 6 bases from V and 5 bases from J, with 16 bases in between. CDR3 length equals 14 residues. The CDR3 is CASRLHRVAETQYF. The CDR3 DNA sequence: TGTGCCAGCAGATTACACAGGGTCGCGGAGACCCAGTACTTC.

CDR3 in DNA: TGTGCCAGTAGTATCATGGCTAGCGGACGAGAGACCCAGTACTTC. Amino acid sequence: CASSIMASGRETQYF. The chain links TRBV19 to TRBJ2-5; 7 nucleotides match TRBD2. V lost 3 bases, J lost 4 bases, and 8 bases stayed unmatched. The V gene's germline CDR1 is LNHDA and CDR2 SQIVND (reference sequence). The CDR3 is 15 residues long.

This clone has only one observation. The genes are TRBV7-2 and TRBJ2-2; D unresolved. This CDR3 is built from 15 residues. Germline lookup yields CDR1 SGHTA and CDR2 FQGNSA. Trimming removed 1 base from V and 1 base from J, with 7 bases in between. The CDR3 loop is CASSLGLGNTGELFF. CDR3 nucleotide sequence: TGTGCCAGCAGCTTAGGGCTGGGGAACACCGGGGAGCTGTTTTTT. Together with reference TRBV7-2 and TRBJ2-2, the CDR3 gives the full variable domain: GAGVSQSPSNKVTEKGKDVELRCDPISGHTALYWYRQSLGQGLEFLIYFQGNSAPDKSGLPSDRFSAERTGGSVSTLTIQRTQQEDSAVYLCASSLGLGNTGELFFGEGSRLTVL.

In this sample, this clone turned up once. The genes are TRBV5-4 and TRBJ2-5; TRBD1 agrees at 9 bases. This CDR3 spans 14 amino acids. Trimming took 4 bases from V and 4 from J; bases not matched to a gene: 5. Germline V gene sequence: CDR1 SGHNT, CDR2 YYREEE (reference sequence). The CDR3 sequence is CASSKGQGGETQYF. In nucleotides, the CDR3 is TGTGCCAGCAGCAAGGGACAGGGAGGAGAGACCCAGTACTTC.

CDR3 bases: TGTGCCACCAGCAGAGAGAGGGGGACAGGGGGAGGAGATACGCAGTATTTT. Translation: CATSRERGTGGGDTQYF. The genes are TRBV15 and TRBJ2-3, with TRBD1 identical over 11 bases. The ends lost 0 bases at V and 5 bases at J; junction bases unmatched: 7. The CDR3 is 17 residues long. Germline loops: CDR1 LNHNV, CDR2 YYDKDF (reference sequence).

The gene calls are TRBV27 and TRBJ2-5, with a possible D match to TRBD2 (7 bases). The V gene lost 0 bases and the J gene lost 4 bases, with 9 bases spanning the gap. The CDR3 loop spans 14 amino acids. Germline V gives CDR1 MNHEY, CDR2 SMNVEV (reference sequence). CDR3 coding DNA: TGTGCCAGCAGTTTATCAGGGGGGGGAGAGACCCAGTACTTC. Translated, it gives CASSLSGGGETQYF.

This clone was counted only a few times. The gene calls are TRBV7-2 and TRBJ2-7, with D possibly TRBD2 on 6 matching bases. CDR1 SGHTA and CDR2 FQGNSA come from the germline V gene. V lost 5 bases and J lost 4, with 12 bases in between. The CDR3 sequence is 13 residues long. CDR3 DNA sequence: TGTGCCAGCAGCCTCGGTAGCGGTTACGAGCAGTACTTC. This translates into CASSLGSGYEQYF.

This rearrangement joins TRBV10-3 to TRBJ2-5; D ambiguous. The ends were cut back, 0 bases at V and 3 bases at J, with 8 bases in the middle. This CDR3 has 14 residues. In germline, CDR1 is ENHRY, CDR2 SYGVKD. The DNA of the CDR3 is TGTGCCATCAGTGAGTCAGGCCCTGAAGAGACCCAGTACTTC. As protein: CAISESGPEETQYF.

The gene calls are TRBV5-1 and TRBJ1-1; no firm D call. V lost 2 bases and J 0 bases, leaving 8 bases between the germline ends. CDR1 and CDR2 (germline): SGHRS, YFSETQ. This CDR3 contains 14 residues. CDR3 nucleotide sequence: TGCGCCAGCAGCTTCGGCGGGATGAACACTGAAGCTTTCTTT. As protein: CASSFGGMNTEAFF.

The genes are TRBV27 and TRBJ2-5; 7 nucleotides match TRBD1. The CDR3 has 15 amino acids. After removal of 5 bases from V and 4 bases from J, the junction contained 10 bases not matched to a gene. CDR1 and CDR2 (germline): MNHEY, SMNVEV (reference sequence). DNA of the CDR3: TGTGCCAGCAGTCCTGACAGGGCAAGAGCAGAGACCCAGTACTTC. Its protein is CASSPDRARAETQYF.

The chain carries TRBV30 and TRBJ1-1; 8 positions agree with TRBD1. The CDR3 sequence is 13 residues long. V trimming: 0 bases; J trimming: 4 bases; junction bases outside the gene matches: 1. Germline loops: CDR1 GTSNPN, CDR2 SVGIG (reference sequence). The CDR3 DNA reads TGTGCCTGGAGTGTTCAGGGGGCCACTGAAGCTTTCTTT. It is translated as CAWSVQGATEAFF.

J is TRBJ2-3 and V is TRBV5-1; TRBD1 matches 11 bases. Germline loops: CDR1 SGHRS, CDR2 YFSETQ. V was pared by 5 bases and J by 4 bases, with 6 bases of the junction left unmatched. The CDR3 sequence is 15 residues long. DNA of the CDR3: TGCGCCAGCAGTCCGGGACAGGGGGGTCCAGATACGCAGTATTTT. Translating it yields CASSPGQGGPDTQYF.

V and J are TRBV7-7 and TRBJ2-7; 7 bases map to TRBD1. With V trimmed by 1 base and J by 2 bases, 5 bases remained unmatched. The CDR3 has 15 residues. CDR1 is SSHAT, CDR2 FNYEAQ, per germline (reference sequence). CDR3 region: CASSLGTGDAYEQYF. The CDR3 region has the DNA TGTGCCAGCAGCTTAGGCACAGGGGACGCCTACGAGCAGTACTTC.

This clone was found a few times. This chain links TRBV10-1 with TRBJ2-2; 10 bases line up with TRBD2. This CDR3 is built from 15 residues. Germline V gene sequence: CDR1 WNHNN, CDR2 SYGVQD (reference sequence). The junction had 7 bases not matched to a gene; V was cut back by 5 bases and J by 7 bases. In DNA, the CDR3 is TGCGCCAGCAGTCAGAGCGGGGGGGCGGTCGGGGAGCTGTTTTTT. Translation: CASSQSGGAVGELFF.

The chain carries TRBV5-1 and TRBJ2-6; unclear D gene. V lost 2 bases and J 1 base, leaving 7 bases between the germline ends. In germline, CDR1 is SGHRS, CDR2 YFSETQ. The CDR3 is 15 amino acids. The CDR3 region is CASSFKASGANVLTF. In DNA, the CDR3 is TGCGCCAGCAGCTTTAAGGCTTCTGGGGCCAACGTCCTGACTTTC.

The rearrangement links TRBV6-5 to TRBJ2-1; TRBD2 aligns across 8 bases. CDR1 is MNHEY and CDR2 is SVGAGI in the germline V gene. V lost 7 bases and J lost 0; bases outside the gene matches: 8. The CDR3 has 16 amino acids. The chain's CDR3 is CASTSSSGSSYNEQFF. CDR3 nucleotide sequence: TGTGCCAGCACTTCCTCGAGCGGGAGCTCCTACAATGAGCAGTTCTTC.

The rearrangement links TRBV7-2 to TRBJ2-2, with TRBD1 identical over 7 bases. Losses at the gene ends were 3 bases for V and 4 bases for J; bases not matched to a gene: 5. The CDR3 consists of 15 residues. Germline CDR1 reads SGHTA; CDR2 reads FQGNSA. CDR3 loop: CASSLWTGPTGELFF. CDR3 DNA sequence: TGTGCCAGCAGCTTGTGGACAGGCCCCACCGGGGAGCTGTTTTTT.